Listed below are T cell receptor beta chains from one sample, sequenced in a study of T cells in Graves' hyperthyroidism and ophthalmopathy. TCRdb called the multiplex PCR reads again in MiXCR, with one record for every CDR3 protein. The repertoire consists of about 590,000 distinct CDR3 sequences, with approximately 14% occurring once and the leading ten covering approximately 7%. What was sequenced was blood. These receptors were obtained from a woman aged 30 to 39 with Graves' hyperthyroidism. Both conserved end residues are part of each CDR3. The D gene is left open where the match is weak. Some rows mark clone size as missing; the rest say once, few, many or name a class of expanded clone.

J	V	D	size	DNA	CDR3
TRBJ2-7	TRBV11-1	TRBD2	many	TGTGCCAGCAGCCTCAACGGGGACTACACCTACGAGCAGTACTTC	CASSLNGDYTYEQYF
TRBJ2-7	TRBV4-1	TRBD1	few	TGCGCCAGCAGCCAAGAAGACAGGGGTGGATACGAGCAGTACTTC	CASSQEDRGGYEQYF
TRBJ2-7	TRBV5-1	-	-	TGCGCCAGCAGCACCCCCACGACAGGTTCGGCCGAGCAGTACTTC	CASSTPTTGSAEQYF
TRBJ2-4	TRBV30	-	few	TGTGCCTGGAAGGACCAAAACATTCAGTACTTC	CAWKDQNIQYF
TRBJ1-3	TRBV7-2	-	-	TGTGCCAGCAGCCCTATGACTGGAAACACCATATATTTT	CASSPMTGNTIYF
TRBJ2-7	TRBV25-1	TRBD1	few	TGTGCCAGCAGTGCGGGACAGGGAGAAACCGAGCAGTACTTC	CASSAGQGETEQYF
TRBJ2-7	TRBV30	-	-	TGTGCCTGGAGTGTGGAAGGAGAGCAGTACTTC	CAWSVEGEQYF
TRBJ2-7	TRBV2	-	many	TGTGCCAGCAGTGGGGCCCCCCACGAGCAGTACTTC	CASSGAPHEQYF
TRBJ1-2	TRBV6-9	-	-	TGTGCCAGCAGTTACGGACAGCCATTTAACTATGGCTACACCTTC	CASSYGQPFNYGYTF
TRBJ2-5	TRBV25-1	TRBD2	few	TGTGCCAGCAGCTACATAGCGGGAGGGCTATACTTC	CASSYIAGGLYF
TRBJ2-4	TRBV5-1	TRBD2	-	TGCGCCAGCAGCGCTACTAGCGGGAGAAACATTCAGTACTTC	CASSATSGRNIQYF
TRBJ2-7	TRBV9	-	-	TGTGCCAGCAGCCCCACCCCGGGACAGCGGGCCCACGAGCAGTACTTC	CASSPTPGQRAHEQYF
TRBJ2-6	TRBV28	-	few	TGTGCCAGCAGTTACGCGGGGATAAGCTGGGCCAACGTCCTGACTTTC	CASSYAGISWANVLTF
TRBJ1-5	TRBV6-1	TRBD1	-	TGTGCCAGCAGTGAAGCGCGGGGCAGGGGGCTTGAACAGCCCCAGCATTTT	CASSEARGRGLEQPQHF
TRBJ2-3	TRBV7-9	TRBD2	many	TGTGCCAGCAGCTTCGTCCTAGCGGGAGTCGGGGCAGATACGCAGTATTTT	CASSFVLAGVGADTQYF
TRBJ2-5	TRBV10-3	TRBD1	many	TGTGCCATCAGTGGAGGGGGACAGCAGGTTGAGACCCAGTACTTC	CAISGGGQQVETQYF
TRBJ2-3	TRBV27	-	-	TGTGCCAGCAGTTTAGGACGGCCTCCTACGCAGTATTTT	CASSLGRPPTQYF
TRBJ2-5	TRBV5-1	-	-	TGCGCCAGCAGCTTGCGTGGGCAGGGCCAAGAGACCCAGTACTTC	CASSLRGQGQETQYF
TRBJ1-2	TRBV20-1	-	many	TGCAGTGCTACTAACAGACATGGCTATGGCTACACCTTC	CSATNRHGYGYTF
TRBJ2-1	TRBV6-1	TRBD2	many	TGTGCCAGCAGTTACGGGGGGTGGACTAGCGGGAGATTGGGTGGAAATGAGCAGTTCTTC	CASSYGGWTSGRLGGNEQFF
TRBJ2-6	TRBV19	-	many	TGTGCCAGTAGCCCAGACGGAACCTCTGGGGCCAACGTCCTGACTTTC	CASSPDGTSGANVLTF
TRBJ2-6	TRBV12-3/TRBV12-4	-	many	TGTGCCAGCAGTACCCGTGGTGGATTACACTCTGGGGCCAACGTCCTGACTTTC	CASSTRGGLHSGANVLTF
TRBJ2-7	TRBV11-2	-	many	TGTGCCAGCAGCTTAGATGGCAGCCGCGAAGGTGAGCAGTACTTC	CASSLDGSREGEQYF
TRBJ2-5	TRBV28	-	many	TGTGCCAGCAGTTTCCTCGACGGGCAAGAGACCCAGTACTTC	CASSFLDGQETQYF
TRBJ2-7	TRBV2	-	many	TGTGCCAGCCAGAGGGACACCGACGAGCAGTACTTC	CASQRDTDEQYF
TRBJ1-2	TRBV18	-	many	TGTGCCAGCTCGGCTGGACAGTTTAACTATGGCTACACCTTC	CASSAGQFNYGYTF
TRBJ2-7	TRBV3-1	TRBD2	many	TGTGCCAGCAGCCCAAGCGGGAGGCGGAAGTACGAGCAGTACTTC	CASSPSGRRKYEQYF
TRBJ1-1	TRBV28	-	many	TGTGCCAGCAGTTTAGGGGATTGGGTCCACACTGAAGCTTTCTTT	CASSLGDWVHTEAFF
TRBJ2-7	TRBV2	TRBD1	many	TGTGCCAGCAGGGGGACAGGGACGGGCGAGCAGTACTTC	CASRGTGTGEQYF
TRBJ2-7	TRBV13	-	-	TGTGCCAGCAGCTTACTAGCTCTAGTCCACGGGCAGTACTTC	CASSLLALVHGQYF
TRBJ1-3	TRBV7-2	TRBD1	many	TGTGCCAGCAGCATTACAGGGGAATCTGGAAACACCATATATTTT	CASSITGESGNTIYF
TRBJ2-3	TRBV13	-	many	TGTGCCAGCAGACTCGGGGGTCCGGTAGATACGCAGTATTTT	CASRLGGPVDTQYF
TRBJ2-7	TRBV3-1	-	many	TGTGCCAGCAGCCAAATAGCGGATTCCTACGAGCAGTACTTC	CASSQIADSYEQYF
TRBJ2-7	TRBV14	TRBD2	-	TGTGCCAGCAGCCAAGATTGGAGCGGGAGGATTCGAAACGAGCAGTACTTC	CASSQDWSGRIRNEQYF
TRBJ2-1	TRBV5-1	-	-	TGCGCCAGCAGCTTGGCCCAGAGGGAGCAGTTCTTC	CASSLAQREQFF
TRBJ1-1	TRBV18	-	many	TGTGCCAGCTCACCTAATGAAGTCAGGGGGAACACTGAAGCTTTCTTT	CASSPNEVRGNTEAFF
TRBJ2-2	TRBV20-1	TRBD1	-	TGCAGTGCGGCTTCCGGGACAGGGGGTTTCGGGGAGCTGTTTTTT	CSAASGTGGFGELFF
TRBJ2-1	TRBV11-3	-	-	TGTGCCAGCAGCCGGTGGCGGGAAGGGTCCTACAATGAGCAGTTCTTC	CASSRWREGSYNEQFF
TRBJ1-1	TRBV28	-	many	TGTGCCAGCTTCGGCGGGGGACGGGTGAACACTGAAGCTTTCTTT	CASFGGGRVNTEAFF
TRBJ1-2	TRBV7-9	-	-	TGTGCCAGCAGCGATACAGGGCACTCCGGCGGCTACACCTTC	CASSDTGHSGGYTF
TRBJ2-7	TRBV25-1	-	many	TGTGCCAGCAGTGATTCCGGTTCCTACGAGCAGTACTTC	CASSDSGSYEQYF
TRBJ1-2	TRBV19	-	-	TGTGCCAGTAGGCTCAGGACAGAGGGCTATGGCTACACCTTC	CASRLRTEGYGYTF
TRBJ1-6	TRBV20-1	TRBD1	many	TGCAGTGCTAGGGATACTTCCGGGACAGTCCTCCACTTT	CSARDTSGTVLHF
TRBJ2-1	TRBV20-1	-	many	TGCAGTGCTTCGGGAGAGGGCGATGGTGAGCAGTTCTTC	CSASGEGDGEQFF
TRBJ1-2	TRBV9	TRBD1	few	TGTGCCAGCAGCGTAGGGGGACAGAGTGTTTATGGCTACACCTTC	CASSVGGQSVYGYTF
TRBJ2-7	TRBV10-3	-	many	TGTGCCACCATGCAGGATTACGAGCAGTACTTC	CATMQDYEQYF
TRBJ2-3	TRBV25-1	-	few	TGTGCCAGCATAGGGGGGAAGGCAGATACGCAGTATTTT	CASIGGKADTQYF
TRBJ2-6	TRBV12-3/TRBV12-4	TRBD1	few	TGTGCCAGCAGTTCCGTGGTGGGACAGGGGATATTCTCTGGGGCCAACGTCCTGACTTTC	CASSSVVGQGIFSGANVLTF
TRBJ2-1	TRBV12-3/TRBV12-4	-	many	TGTGCCAGCAGAAAAAGAAGGGGGTCCCCCTACAATGAGCAGTTCTTC	CASRKRRGSPYNEQFF
TRBJ2-2	TRBV24-1	TRBD1	-	TGTGCCACCCACCCAAGGCCGCGAAGGGACAGTCACACCAGGGAGCTGTTTTTT	CATHPRPRRDSHTRELFF
TRBJ1-2	TRBV12-3/TRBV12-4	TRBD1	-	TGTGCCAGCAGCCGGACAGGGCGGGGAAACTATGGCTACACCTTC	CASSRTGRGNYGYTF
TRBJ1-4	TRBV7-9	-	few	TGTGCCACCGGACAGCCTAATGAAAAACTGTTTTTT	CATGQPNEKLFF
TRBJ2-2	TRBV6-1	-	few	TGTGCCAGCAGTACTTTTTCAAGGGTTGCGAACACCGGGGAGCTGTTTTTT	CASSTFSRVANTGELFF
TRBJ1-2	TRBV7-2	-	few	TGTGCCAGCAGCTTAGCGGTACAGTCTAACTATGGCTACACCTTC	CASSLAVQSNYGYTF
TRBJ2-1	TRBV19	-	-	TGTGCCAGTAGTCCCTCCCGACTTTGGGGTGAGCAGTTCTTC	CASSPSRLWGEQFF